This TCR beta chain was found in a study of shared clonotypes between healthy human individuals. About this clone: The antigen is unknown. In the same sample, other DNA sequences code for this CDR3.

Only Caucasian adults living in Nashville, Tennessee served as donors. Germline V gives CDR1 SGHRS, CDR2 YFSETQ. CDR3 length equals 15 residues. Trimming shortened V by 1 base and J by 3 bases, and 13 bases separated the two germline ends. Under the authors' procedure: Sequence data from immunoSEQ were junction-only and lacked quality scores; consequently, filtering differed. The data were produced by immunoSEQ multiplex PCR, yet TCRdb's version contains in-frame clones alone and is incomplete. V, J and clone size derive from that table, while D and trimming were established from the DNA sequence. This sample has approximately 2.5 million clones; 90% to 95% occur once, and the top ten carry about 0.13%. Points from the study as a whole: Only blood samples were collected, and tissue repertoires likely differ.

This rearrangement joins TRBV5-1 to TRBJ2-5, with TRBD2 as a possible D gene (5 bases). The sequence came from a young man in good health. Source material: naive CD4+ T cells sorted from blood. Subset reported: CD45RA+ positively selected. The CDR3 loop reads CASSLLGGREETQYF. DNA of the CDR3: TGCGCCAGCAGCTTGTTGGGCGGGCGGGAAGAGACCCAGTACTTC.